The clone carrying this T cell receptor (beta chain) was seen a single time. The antigen is unknown. Measured with immunoSEQ multiplex PCR; TCRdb has only the in-frame clones, and not every one. The sample gives under 95,000 clones, 94% of which show up once; over 0.25% is in the top ten. This sample stems from a study of siplizumab effects on memory and regulatory T cells. Points from the study as a whole: Mappable alloreactive CD4+ clones averaged approximately 67% Treg-derived with siplizumab versus 26.9% in controls.

This CDR3 comprises 14 residues. Trimming left V 6 bases short and J 5 bases short, with 16 bases between. Germline lookup yields CDR1 KGHSH and CDR2 LQKENI. The sequence was collected from a human donor in good health. Material: non-Treg CD4+ T cells sorted from blood. V is TRBV18 and J is TRBJ1-1, with no clear D. CDR3 sequence reads: CASSPDKPGTEAFF. CDR3 nucleotide sequence: TGTGCCAGCTCGCCCGACAAGCCGGGGACTGAAGCTTTCTTT.